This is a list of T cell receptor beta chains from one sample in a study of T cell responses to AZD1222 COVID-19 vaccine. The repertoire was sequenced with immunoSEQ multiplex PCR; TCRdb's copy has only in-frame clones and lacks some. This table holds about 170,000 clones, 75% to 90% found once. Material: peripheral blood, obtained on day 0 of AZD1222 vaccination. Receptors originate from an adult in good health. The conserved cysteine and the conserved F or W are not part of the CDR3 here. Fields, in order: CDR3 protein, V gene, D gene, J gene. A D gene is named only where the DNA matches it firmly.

CDR3 protein: AISVRYGDTEAF; V gene: TRBV10-3; D gene: NA; J gene: TRBJ1-1
CDR3 protein: ASSFVPNTEAF; V gene: TRBV7-9; D gene: NA; J gene: TRBJ1-1
CDR3 protein: ASSSRTGKRYGYT; V gene: TRBV19; D gene: TRBD1; J gene: TRBJ1-2
CDR3 protein: ASSLGLAGTRTDTQY; V gene: TRBV3-1/TRBV3-2; D gene: TRBD2; J gene: TRBJ2-3
CDR3 protein: AISESQESYGYT; V gene: TRBV10-3; D gene: NA; J gene: TRBJ1-2
CDR3 protein: ASSQDSYGGGKMNGYT; V gene: TRBV4-1; D gene: NA; J gene: TRBJ1-2
CDR3 protein: ASSLPTSQGSGYT; V gene: TRBV28; D gene: NA; J gene: TRBJ1-2
CDR3 protein: ASSLYDMNTEAF; V gene: TRBV13; D gene: NA; J gene: TRBJ1-1
CDR3 protein: ASSLSPGAGSSGELF; V gene: TRBV27; D gene: NA; J gene: TRBJ2-2
CDR3 protein: ASSEGKKMNTEAF; V gene: TRBV9; D gene: NA; J gene: TRBJ1-1
CDR3 protein: ASRPGPSYEQY; V gene: TRBV28; D gene: NA; J gene: TRBJ2-7
CDR3 protein: ASSEALRGAPDTEAF; V gene: TRBV2; D gene: NA; J gene: TRBJ1-1
CDR3 protein: ASSTTSPTDTQY; V gene: TRBV5-4; D gene: TRBD2; J gene: TRBJ2-3
CDR3 protein: ASSYSGDTQY; V gene: TRBV6-5; D gene: NA; J gene: TRBJ2-3
CDR3 protein: ASSPRTIGTDTQY; V gene: TRBV5-4; D gene: NA; J gene: TRBJ2-3
CDR3 protein: ASSPGVNYGYT; V gene: TRBV4-3; D gene: NA; J gene: TRBJ1-2
CDR3 protein: ASRVDGPQY; V gene: TRBV2; D gene: NA; J gene: TRBJ2-5
CDR3 protein: SGRTDMNTEAF; V gene: TRBV29-1; D gene: NA; J gene: TRBJ1-1
CDR3 protein: AASGGRWNEKLF; V gene: TRBV15; D gene: NA; J gene: TRBJ1-4
CDR3 protein: ASSDDDGTTNEKLF; V gene: TRBV2; D gene: NA; J gene: TRBJ1-4
CDR3 protein: ASSPRGGMNTEAF; V gene: TRBV11-3; D gene: NA; J gene: TRBJ1-1
CDR3 protein: ASRDLSGGIRTDTQY; V gene: TRBV10-2; D gene: NA; J gene: TRBJ2-3
CDR3 protein: ASSEQGFNSPLH; V gene: TRBV2; D gene: NA; J gene: TRBJ1-6
CDR3 protein: ASSSSGQWHQPQH; V gene: TRBV28; D gene: TRBD1; J gene: TRBJ1-5
CDR3 protein: ASSLDGGLYEQY; V gene: TRBV27; D gene: NA; J gene: TRBJ2-7
CDR3 protein: ASSFNRAQETQY; V gene: TRBV27; D gene: NA; J gene: TRBJ2-5
CDR3 protein: ASSLYLTTGADNQPQH; V gene: TRBV27; D gene: TRBD1; J gene: TRBJ1-5
CDR3 protein: ASSEGRGGNEQF; V gene: TRBV6-4; D gene: TRBD2; J gene: TRBJ2-1
CDR3 protein: ASSSISGVEQY; V gene: TRBV6-5; D gene: NA; J gene: TRBJ2-7